The T cell receptor beta chain described here comes from a study of beta chain features in type 1 diabetes. Findings and caveats of the study: More deletions and fewer insertions at VDJ junctions were found in patients with type 1 diabetes. Naive, central memory and Treg TCRB repertoires appeared more alike in patients than in healthy donors. Within each of all four CD4+ subsets, Type 1 diabetes patients had TCRB CDR3s that were moderately but significantly shorter. Sequencing of cDNA might inflate the share of cells that strongly express TCR.

Purity exceeded 95% in all sorted populations. Germline loops: CDR1 LNHNV, CDR2 YYDKDF (reference sequence). Deletions cut 0 bases from V and 6 bases from J, with 6 bases between. This CDR3 is built from 13 residues. Notes on this clone: Antigen specificity is unknown.

Every bit of the isolated RNA underwent reverse transcription, so sequencing read expressed TCRB transcripts. The method was immunoSEQ multiplex PCR; TCRdb's version includes in-frame clones alone and lacks a portion of them. The data hold about 340,000 clones, with around an eighth observed a single time. The source material was naive CD4+ T cells from blood. The clonotype was recovered from a woman younger than 30 with type 1 diabetes. The genes are TRBV15 and TRBJ1-5; D gene uncertain. CDR3 loop: CATSRDLAQPQHF. CDR3 coding DNA: TGTGCCACCAGCAGAGATTTGGCTCAGCCCCAGCATTTT.